This entry lists 28 T cell receptor beta chains sequenced from one sample in a study of cytomegalovirus exposure and HLA in healthy donors. The PCR used 60 Vbeta and 13 Jbeta primers. Assay: immunoSEQ multiplex PCR; the TCRdb copy retains only in-frame clones and omits some. Of over 65,000 clones listed, roughly two thirds were seen once; the top ten hold 5.5% to 8%. The sample comprised PBMCs. The source is a woman aged 50 to 65 in good health and CMV-seropositive.

In its sample, this clone was seen a few times. V is TRBV27 and J is TRBJ2-3; tentative D call: TRBD2 (6 bases). V gave up 2 bases and J gave up 1 base, with 13 bases separating them. The V gene's germline CDR1 is MNHEY and CDR2 SMNVEV (reference sequence). CDR3 length: 16 residues. The CDR3 DNA is TGTGCCAGCAGTTTAGGAGAGGCGGGGCGCACAGATACGCAGTATTTT. This codes for CASSLGEAGRTDTQYF.

The rearrangement links TRBV15 to TRBJ2-5, with D possibly being TRBD1 (5 bases). The CDR3 sequence is 14 residues long. V was pared by 8 bases and J by 9 bases, with 22 bases between. Germline CDR1 reads LNHNV; CDR2 reads YYDKDF (reference sequence). This CDR3 is CATAIGTGFMAQYF. The DNA of the CDR3 is TGTGCCACCGCTATTGGAACAGGCTTTATGGCCCAGTACTTC. The entire variable domain, with the rest obtained from reference TRBV15 and TRBJ2-5, is as follows: DAMVIQNPRYQVTQFGKPVTLSCSQTLNHNVMYWYQQKSSQAPKLLFHYYDKDFNNEADTPDNFQSRRPNTSFCFLDIRSPGLGDTAMYLCATAIGTGFMAQYFGPGTRLLVL.

This chain connects TRBV7-9 to TRBJ2-7; a possible D gene is TRBD1 (5 bases). Germline V lookup: CDR1 SEHNR, CDR2 FQNEAQ (reference sequence). This CDR3 comprises 15 residues. CDR3 in DNA: TGTTCCAGCAGCTTTGGGTCCCCAGGGCCCTACGAGCAGTACGTC. Its translation: CSSSFGSPGPYEQYV.

The chain recombines TRBV19 with TRBJ2-3, with D hard to call. CDR1 is LNHDA, CDR2 SQIVND, per germline (reference sequence). The CDR3 is made up of 16 amino acids. Trimming pared 3 bases from V and 0 bases from J, leaving 13 bases between. In DNA, the CDR3 is TGTGCCAGTAGTATGGATAGTAGCCGTAGCACAGATACGCAGTATTTT. This gives the protein CASSMDSSRSTDTQYF. Full variable domain (rest looked up from reference TRBV19 and TRBJ2-3): DGGITQSPKYLFRKEGQNVTLSCEQNLNHDAMYWYRQDPGQGLRLIYYSQIVNDFQKGDIAEGYSVSREKKESFPLTVTSAQKNPTAFYLCASSMDSSRSTDTQYFGPGTRLTVL.

This chain uses TRBV10-1 with TRBJ2-7; D is possibly TRBD2 (5 bases). This CDR3 contains 14 residues. Trimming removed 3 bases at V and 7 bases at J, with 16 bases between. CDR1 WNHNN and CDR2 SYGVQD come from the germline V gene (reference sequence). The chain's CDR3 is CASSDRGPPGEQYF. As DNA, the CDR3 is TGCGCCAGCAGTGATAGAGGCCCACCGGGGGAGCAGTACTTC.

The rearrangement uses TRBV5-1 and TRBJ1-1; possibly TRBD1 for D (5 bases). Germline lookup yields CDR1 SGHRS and CDR2 YFSETQ. The CDR3 contains 16 residues. V dropped 6 bases and J dropped 1 base, with 19 bases sitting between them. The CDR3 here is CASNPLGLPSNTEAFF. The CDR3 DNA sequence: TGCGCCAGCAACCCATTGGGACTGCCCTCGAACACTGAAGCTTTCTTT. Looking up the rest from reference TRBV5-1 and TRBJ1-1 gives the full variable domain: KAGVTQTPRYLIKTRGQQVTLSCSPISGHRSVSWYQQTPGQGLQFLFEYFSETQRNKGNFPGRFSGRQFSNSRSEMNVSTLELGDSALYLCASNPLGLPSNTEAFFGQGTRLTVV.

This clone was seen once. The V and J genes are TRBV29-1 and TRBJ2-3; 9 bases align to TRBD2. After removal of 2 bases from V and 5 bases from J, the junction contained 8 bases not matched to a gene. Germline V lookup: CDR1 SQVTM, CDR2 ANQGSEA. The CDR3 is 15 amino acids. The CDR3 spells CSVERSGGKGDTQYF. For the CDR3, the DNA is TGCAGCGTTGAAAGGAGCGGGGGGAAAGGAGATACGCAGTATTTT.

The chain is built from TRBV14 and TRBJ2-7, with a weak D call TRBD1 (6 bases). Germline loops: CDR1 SGHDN, CDR2 FVKESK. V was clipped by 5 bases and J by 3 bases, with 23 bases between them. The CDR3 runs 17 residues. CDR3 loop: CASSYLNQDRPGYEQYF. The CDR3, as DNA: TGTGCCAGCAGCTATTTAAACCAGGACAGACCGGGCTACGAGCAGTACTTC.

This clone has more than one count but fewer than ten. The V and J genes are TRBV5-5 and TRBJ2-7, with 7 bases lining up with TRBD1. The germline V gene encodes CDR1 SGHKS and CDR2 YYEKEE (reference sequence). The CDR3 covers 15 residues. V was clipped by 4 bases and J by 3 bases; unmatched bases: 10. This chain's CDR3 is CASSPTTGKDYEQYF. CDR3 in DNA: TGTGCCAGCAGCCCTACGACAGGGAAGGACTACGAGCAGTACTTC.

This clone was seen only a few times. This chain uses TRBV9 with TRBJ2-1; 11 bases agree with TRBD2. The CDR3 covers 15 residues. CDR1 and CDR2 (germline): SGDLS, YYNGEE. With 3 bases clipped from V and 6 bases from J, the junction kept 5 bases outside the gene matches. CDR3 amino acids: CASSGSGGAGNEQFF. CDR3 in DNA: TGTGCCAGCAGCGGTAGCGGGGGGGCGGGCAATGAGCAGTTCTTC. The whole variable domain, filled in from reference TRBV9 and TRBJ2-1, reads DSGVTQTPKHLITATGQRVTLRCSPRSGDLSVYWYQQSLDQGLQFLIQYYNGEERAKGNILERFSAQQFPDLHSELNLSSLELGDSALYFCASSGSGGAGNEQFFGPGTRLTVL.

V is TRBV9 and J is TRBJ1-3; D possibly corresponds to TRBD1 (6 bases). This CDR3 is 15 amino acids long. Trimming stripped 4 bases from V and 0 bases from J, with 11 bases between. From germline, CDR1 is SGDLS and CDR2 YYNGEE. The CDR3 is CASSSTGYSGNTIYF. CDR3 bases: TGTGCCAGCAGCTCCACAGGGTACTCTGGAAACACCATATATTTT.

This clone appeared a single time. The V gene is TRBV7-9, the J gene TRBJ1-6; 7 nucleotides align to TRBD1. Germline V CDR1 and CDR2: SEHNR, FQNEAQ (reference sequence). This CDR3 contains 14 residues. Germline trimming cut 3 bases from V and 9 bases from J; bases unmatched to any gene: 5. The CDR3 reads CASSLTGFSSPLHF. The CDR3 DNA is TGTGCCAGCAGCTTGACAGGGTTTTCTTCACCCCTCCACTTT.

The rearrangement uses TRBV30 and TRBJ2-1; 8 positions match TRBD2. Germline V gene sequence: CDR1 GTSNPN, CDR2 SVGIG (reference sequence). Trimming removed 0 bases from V and 3 bases from J; junction bases left unmatched: 1. The CDR3 totals 14 residues. CDR3 residues: CAWSVGTSYNEQFF. As DNA, the CDR3 is TGTGCCTGGAGTGTCGGGACTAGCTACAATGAGCAGTTCTTC.

The rearrangement uses TRBV7-2 and TRBJ1-2; D unresolved. CDR1 is SGHTA and CDR2 is FQGNSA in the germline V gene. Trimming stripped 2 bases from V and 8 bases from J, with 6 bases between. The CDR3 is 11 amino acids. Written as DNA, the CDR3 is TGTGCCAGCAGCTTATCCGTGGGCTACACCTTC. Translation gives CASSLSVGYTF.

The chain links TRBV7-3 to TRBJ1-4; D may be TRBD1 (5 bases). The germline CDR1 and CDR2 sequences are SGHTA and FQGTGA. This CDR3 spans 13 amino acids. With 1 base removed from V and 8 bases from J, the gap between germline ends came to 8 bases. The CDR3 loop reads CASSLMQGEKLFF. The CDR3 DNA reads TGTGCCAGCAGCTTAATGCAGGGCGAAAAACTGTTTTTT.

The gene calls are TRBV6-1 and TRBJ2-3; 9 bases fit TRBD1. The CDR3 sequence is 15 residues long. Germline trimming cut 6 bases from V and 0 bases from J; bases unmatched to any gene: 4. CDR1 and CDR2 from the germline V gene are MNHNS and SASEGT. CDR3 coding DNA: TGTGCCAGCAGGAGGACAGGGGCCAGCACAGATACGCAGTATTTT. Encoded protein: CASRRTGASTDTQYF.

A word on this clone: One junction end does not reproduce the germline sequence, and a read error may be involved. The V and J genes are TRBV7-9 and TRBJ2-2, with 8 bases aligning to TRBD2. The CDR3 runs 17 residues. CDR1 and CDR2 (germline): SEHNR, FQNEAQ (reference sequence). CDR3 residues: CSSSGVGGGTITGELFF. CDR3 in DNA: TGTTCCAGCAGCGGGGTCGGCGGGGGGACTATCACCGGGGAGCTGTTTTTT.

This chain connects TRBV6-5 to TRBJ1-6, with a possible D match to TRBD1 (6 bases). V lost 6 bases, J lost 9 bases, and 18 bases lay in between. From germline, CDR1 is MNHEY and CDR2 SVGAGI. The CDR3 length is 15 residues. The CDR3 here is CASSTNTGQFSPLHF. DNA of the CDR3: TGTGCCAGCAGCACCAACACAGGGCAGTTTTCACCCCTCCACTTT.

V usage is TRBV2 and J usage is TRBJ1-4; D unclear. This CDR3 has 14 residues. Germline V gene data show CDR1 as SNHLY and CDR2 as FYNNEI. Trimming removed 4 bases from V and 7 bases from J, with 13 bases in between. The CDR3 DNA is TGTGCCAGCAGTGTAACCTGGTCGGTTGAAAAACTGTTTTTT. Protein product: CASSVTWSVEKLFF. Looking up the rest from reference TRBV2 and TRBJ1-4 gives the full variable domain: EPEVTQTPSHQVTQMGQEVILRCVPISNHLYFYWYRQILGQKVEFLVSFYNNEISEKSEIFDDQFSVERPDGSNFTLKIRSTKLEDSAMYFCASSVTWSVEKLFFGSGTQLSVL.

The chain uses TRBV5-1 and TRBJ2-1; 7 bases are shared with TRBD1. Germline V gene lookup returns CDR1 SGHRS and CDR2 YFSETQ. The CDR3 totals 15 residues. V trimming: 4 bases; J trimming: 8 bases; junction bases outside the gene matches: 12. The CDR3 DNA follows: TGCGCCAGCAGCGAGTACAGGGGAGAAAGCGATGAGCAGTTCTTC. Translating gives CASSEYRGESDEQFF.

The chain links TRBV27 to TRBJ2-3, with TRBD2 matching 14 bases. Unmatched junction bases numbered 11, after V lost 5 bases and J lost 7 bases. The CDR3 consists of 17 residues. CDR1 and CDR2 (germline): MNHEY, SMNVEV (reference sequence). The CDR3 DNA follows: TGTGCCAGCAGTCTTCGGACTAGCGGGGGGCGCGGACATACGCAGTATTTT. This gives the protein CASSLRTSGGRGHTQYF.

This clone has just a few counts. An end of the junction differs from the germline gene, which may be a read error. The rearrangement joins TRBV7-9 to TRBJ2-7, with 7 positions matching TRBD1. The CDR3 is 12 residues long. Looked up from germline, CDR1 is SEHNR and CDR2 is FQNEAQ (reference sequence). The CDR3 spells CSSSLDRVEQYF. In nucleotides, the CDR3 is TGTTCCAGCAGCCTAGACAGGGTCGAGCAGTACTTC.

The V call is TRBV19, the J call TRBJ1-2; D not resolved. Germline V lookup: CDR1 LNHDA, CDR2 SQIVND (reference sequence). CDR3 length: 14 amino acids. The V gene lost 10 bases and the J gene lost 3 bases, with 18 bases spanning the gap. The CDR3 loop is CAIKTGGLHYGYTF. The CDR3 nucleotides read TGTGCCATCAAAACGGGAGGGTTGCACTATGGCTACACCTTC.

This chain uses TRBV10-3 with TRBJ2-1; TRBD2 is a possible D gene (5 bases). V lost 6 bases, J lost 1 base, and 13 bases lay in between. Looked up from germline, CDR1 is ENHRY and CDR2 is SYGVKD. There are 15 residues in the CDR3. Written as DNA, the CDR3 is TGTGCCATCAGAAGCGGAGGAGAGTCCTACAATGAGCAGTTCTTC. Translation gives CAIRSGGESYNEQFF.

The chain combines TRBV19 with TRBJ1-5; D unclear. The V gene's germline CDR1 is LNHDA and CDR2 SQIVND (reference sequence). Trimming shortened V by 2 bases and J by 5 bases, and 10 bases separated the two germline ends. The CDR3 covers 14 residues. CDR3 sequence reads: CASSIIGEYQPQHF. The CDR3 bases are TGTGCCAGTAGTATAATTGGGGAGTATCAGCCCCAGCATTTT.

V usage is TRBV15 and J usage is TRBJ2-3; tentatively, D is TRBD2 (5 bases). Germline CDR1 LNHNV, CDR2 YYDKDF (reference sequence). The CDR3 spans 15 residues. The ends were cut back, 0 bases at V and 5 bases at J, with 12 bases in the middle. The CDR3 reads CATSREAGDGDTQYF. CDR3 DNA sequence: TGTGCCACCAGCAGAGAGGCCGGGGATGGAGATACGCAGTATTTT.

There are a few counts of this clone. The gene calls are TRBV29-1 and TRBJ2-7; 9 bases map to TRBD1. CDR1 SQVTM and CDR2 ANQGSEA come from the germline V gene. V lost 3 bases to trimming and J lost 3 bases; unmatched junction nucleotides: 9. This CDR3 comprises 15 residues. The CDR3 reads CSVETVGDRDYEQYF. CDR3 bases: TGCAGCGTTGAGACTGTCGGGGACAGGGACTACGAGCAGTACTTC.

V is TRBV11-2 and J is TRBJ1-3; D possibly corresponds to TRBD1 (6 bases). The CDR3 runs 15 residues. Germline CDR1 is SGHAT and CDR2 is FQNNGV. The V end was cut by 5 bases, the J end by 0 bases, with 11 bases between. The CDR3 is CASSASGVSGNTIYF. Here the CDR3 DNA reads TGTGCCAGCAGCGCATCAGGGGTCTCTGGAAACACCATATATTTT.